The 9 T cell receptor beta chains reported below all come from one sample, sequenced in a study of OX40 agonist ivuxolimab in advanced cancers. Profiling relied on immunoSEQ multiplex PCR, and the TCRdb table lists in-frame clones only, not all of them. Found here are more than 10,000 clones, over 75% of them singletons; the top ten hold roughly 68%. The sample consisted of CD4+ or CD8+ T cells sorted from blood, taken in a trial of the OX40 agonist ivuxolimab. The source is an adult with an advanced solid tumor such as melanoma, head and neck, liver or kidney cancer.

The chain is built from TRBV14 and TRBJ1-6; D unclear. Germline V lookup: CDR1 SGHDN, CDR2 FVKESK. The CDR3 extends over 15 amino acids. Deletions cut 0 bases from V and 7 bases from J, with 10 bases between. The CDR3 DNA is TGTGCCAGCAGCCAAGAGGAAGAAGAGAATTCACCCCTCCACTTT. This encodes CASSQEEEENSPLHF. The full variable domain, its missing parts supplied by reference TRBV14 and TRBJ1-6, is EAGVTQFPSHSVIEKGQTVTLRCDPISGHDNLYWYRRVMGKEIKFLLHFVKESKQDESGMPNNRFLAERTGGTYSTLKVQPAELEDSGVYFCASSQEEEENSPLHFGNGTRLTVT.

This chain uses TRBV13 with TRBJ1-4; possible D gene TRBD1, 6 bases. V lost 5 bases to trimming and J lost 7 bases, with 14 bases between them. Per germline, CDR1 PRHDT and CDR2 FYEKMQ (reference sequence). The CDR3 is 14 amino acids. The CDR3 spells CASSLRGRGEKLFF. DNA for the CDR3: TGTGCCAGCAGCCTTCGGGGGCGCGGTGAAAAACTGTTTTTT.

The chain recombines TRBV29-1 with TRBJ2-7; 9 bases map to TRBD2. The V gene end was trimmed by 1 base and the J gene end by 3 bases; junction bases not matched to a gene: 4. The CDR3 has 14 residues. Per the germline V gene, CDR1 is SQVTM and CDR2 is ANQGSEA. The CDR3 sequence: CSVEGSGSDYEQYF. CDR3 nucleotide sequence: TGCAGCGTTGAAGGTAGCGGGAGTGACTACGAGCAGTACTTC.

The V and J genes are TRBV27 and TRBJ2-7, with D perhaps matching TRBD1 (5 bases). Trimming stripped 1 base from V and 6 bases from J, with 13 bases between. CDR1 and CDR2 from the germline V gene are MNHEY and SMNVEV (reference sequence). The CDR3 totals 14 residues. The CDR3 loop reads CASSLLRAGPEQYF. DNA of the CDR3: TGTGCCAGCAGTTTATTACGGGCAGGGCCCGAGCAGTACTTC.

The chain uses TRBV5-1 and TRBJ2-7; the D gene is possibly TRBD2 (6 bases). V was trimmed by 0 bases and J by 6 bases, leaving 7 bases between them. From germline, CDR1 is SGHRS and CDR2 YFSETQ. The CDR3 is made up of 12 amino acids. The CDR3 region is CASSLAGGEQYF. The DNA of the CDR3 is TGCGCCAGCAGCTTGGCCGGGGGCGAGCAGTACTTC.

The CDR3: CASSHTGVAEAFF. CDR3 sequence (DNA): TGCGCCAGCAGCCACACAGGGGTGGCTGAAGCTTTCTTT. The rearrangement links TRBV4-3 to TRBJ1-1; 7 bases are a match to TRBD1. V lost 3 bases and J lost 6; bases outside the gene matches: 4. The CDR3 has 13 residues. CDR1 is LGHNA and CDR2 is YSLEER in the germline V gene.

In its sample, this clone was seen once. The CDR3 reads CASRPEGGLLAGEYNEQFF. In DNA, the CDR3 is TGTGCAAGTCGCCCCGAAGGGGGACTACTAGCGGGAGAATACAATGAGCAGTTCTTC. The J gene is TRBJ2-1, the V gene TRBV12-2; whether TRBD2, the table's D call, matches the DNA was not checked. TRBV12-2 is a pseudogene. The CDR3 extends over 19 amino acids.

The rearrangement joins TRBV9 to TRBJ2-7; D is undetermined. Germline V CDR1 and CDR2: SGDLS, YYNGEE. V shed 0 bases and J shed 0 bases, with 7 bases lying between them. CDR3 size: 14 residues. CDR3 sequence: CASSVEPLSYEQYF. The CDR3 DNA reads as TGTGCCAGCAGCGTAGAGCCCCTCTCCTACGAGCAGTACTTC.

The chain has TRBV7-9 and TRBJ2-7; TRBD2 matches at 8 bases. The V segment lost 3 bases and the J segment 4 bases; nucleotides outside the gene matches: 5. Germline CDR1 and CDR2: SEHNR and FQNEAQ (reference sequence). This CDR3 contains 14 residues. In DNA form, the CDR3 reads TGTGCCAGCAGCTTGGTGGCTAGCGGGTACGAGCAGTACTTC. It yields the protein CASSLVASGYEQYF.